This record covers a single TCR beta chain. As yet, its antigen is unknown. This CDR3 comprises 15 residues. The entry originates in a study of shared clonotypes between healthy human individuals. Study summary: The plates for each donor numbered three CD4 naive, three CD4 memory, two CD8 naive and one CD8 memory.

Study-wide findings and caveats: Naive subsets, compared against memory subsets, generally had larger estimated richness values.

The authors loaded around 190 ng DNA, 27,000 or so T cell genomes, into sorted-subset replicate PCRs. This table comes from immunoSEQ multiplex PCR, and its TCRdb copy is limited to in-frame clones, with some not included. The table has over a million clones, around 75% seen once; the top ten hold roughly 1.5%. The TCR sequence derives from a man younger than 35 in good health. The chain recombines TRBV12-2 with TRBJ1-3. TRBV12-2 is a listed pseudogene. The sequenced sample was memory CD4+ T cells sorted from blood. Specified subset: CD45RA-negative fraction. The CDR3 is CASLVTVVSGNTIYF. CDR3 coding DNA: TGTGCAAGTCTCGTTACCGTAGTCTCTGGAAACACCATATATTTT.